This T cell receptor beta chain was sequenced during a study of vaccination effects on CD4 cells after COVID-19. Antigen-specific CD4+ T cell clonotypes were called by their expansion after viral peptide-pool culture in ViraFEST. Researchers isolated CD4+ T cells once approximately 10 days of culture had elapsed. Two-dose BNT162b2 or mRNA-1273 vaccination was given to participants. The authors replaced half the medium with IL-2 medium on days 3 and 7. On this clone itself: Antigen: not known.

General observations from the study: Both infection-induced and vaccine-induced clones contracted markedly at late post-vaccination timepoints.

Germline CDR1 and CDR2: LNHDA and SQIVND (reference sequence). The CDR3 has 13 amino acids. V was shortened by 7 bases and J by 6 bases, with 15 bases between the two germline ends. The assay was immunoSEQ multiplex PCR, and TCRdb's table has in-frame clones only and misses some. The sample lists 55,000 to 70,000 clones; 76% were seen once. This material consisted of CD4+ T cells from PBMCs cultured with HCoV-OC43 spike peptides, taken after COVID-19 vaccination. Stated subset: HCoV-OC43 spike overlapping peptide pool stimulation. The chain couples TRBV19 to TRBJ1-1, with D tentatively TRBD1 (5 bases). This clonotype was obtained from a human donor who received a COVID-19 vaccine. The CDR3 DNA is TGTGCCAGTACCCGGGACTTGGCGCCTGAAGCTTTCTTT. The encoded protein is CASTRDLAPEAFF.